This T cell receptor (beta chain) was documented in a study of shared clonotypes between healthy human individuals. Study-wide results and caveats: Lower generation probabilities were found for non-shared clonotypes than for those shared by all four donors.

Method: immunoSEQ multiplex PCR; TCRdb's copy keeps in-frame clones and lacks some. In the table there are approximately 2,200,000 clones, approximately 94% of which are singletons. Points on this clone: What it binds is unknown.

CD45RO-negative CD8 cells positively selected for CCR7 made up the naive population, which excluded terminally differentiated effector memory CD45RA+ cells. Adult donors, all healthy and HIV-negative, had no recent acute infections or vaccinations. The origin of this receptor is a young man in good health. Some clones in this sample may be carry-over from other donors' samples. Sequenced: naive CD8+ T cells from PBMCs.

The CDR3 loop is CASSPLRDSSYEQYF. The CDR3 DNA follows: TGTGCCAGCAGCCCCCTCCGGGACAGCTCCTACGAGCAGTACTTC. The chain employs TRBV11-2 and TRBJ2-7; TRBD1 matches 7 bases. The CDR3 runs 15 residues. J was trimmed by 0 bases and V by 5 bases; bases with no gene match: 7. Germline V gene lookup returns CDR1 SGHAT and CDR2 FQNNGV.